The 23 T cell receptor beta chains below all came from one sample that was sequenced in a study of cytomegalovirus exposure and HLA in healthy donors (dated by TCRdb to between 2016 and 2019). Preparation of the library involved the immunoSEQ multiplex PCR assay. For the multiplex PCR, a mixture combining 60 forward primers for TCR Vbeta segments and 13 reverse primers for TCR Jbeta segments was used. What TCRdb holds here is the immuneACCESS table cut down to in-frame rearrangements. Part of the clones is not present; checked against another copy, under half of the missing clones reflect an unresolved V gene, and the others are unexplained. For this sample there are over 75,000 clones; almost 85% appear just once. 4.5% to 7% of the sample lies in the top ten. Material for sequencing was PBMCs. Every receptor here comes from a woman between 18 and 29 years old in good health and CMV-seropositive.

CDR3 region: CASSLGQGRSYEQYF. The CDR3 nucleotides are TGTGCCAGCTCATTGGGACAGGGCCGCTCCTACGAGCAGTACTTC. The V call is TRBV18, the J call TRBJ2-7; 9 nucleotides match TRBD1. This CDR3 comprises 15 residues. V dropped 5 bases and J dropped 0; count of bases not matched to a gene: 5. CDR1 is KGHSH, CDR2 LQKENI, per germline.

This clone was observed a handful of times. The chain couples TRBV9 to TRBJ2-2; 9 nucleotides align to TRBD1. This CDR3 region has 15 residues. Germline values: CDR1 SGDLS, CDR2 YYNGEE. V dropped 2 bases and J dropped 3; count of bases not matched to a gene: 2. The CDR3 DNA reads TGTGCCAGCAGCGTCGGGACAGGGTACACCGGGGAGCTGTTTTTT. It is translated as CASSVGTGYTGELFF.

This clone was observed a single time. The J gene is TRBJ2-6, the V gene TRBV5-1, with 8 positions matching TRBD2. Germline V gene data show CDR1 as SGHRS and CDR2 as YFSETQ. CDR3 length equals 18 residues. The V gene end was trimmed by 4 bases and the J gene end by 2 bases; junction bases not matched to a gene: 11. CDR3 nucleotide sequence: TGCGCCAGCAGCGGGTTTCCTAGCGGGTCGACTGGGGCCAACGTCCTGACTTTC. Its protein is CASSGFPSGSTGANVLTF.

V gene TRBV28 combines with J gene TRBJ1-2; the D is unclear. The germline V and J ends were trimmed by 4 bases and 3 bases, with 6 bases remaining between them. Germline CDR1 MDHEN, CDR2 SYDVKM. The CDR3 is 12 residues long. The CDR3 DNA reads as TGTGCCAGCAGTTCAGGCGACTATGGCTACACCTTC. Encoded protein: CASSSGDYGYTF.

This chain joins TRBV29-1 and TRBJ2-1; 7 nucleotides align to TRBD2. Germline CDR1 and CDR2: SQVTM and ANQGSEA. V gave up 4 bases and J gave up 6 bases; unmatched junction bases: 6. This CDR3 is built from 13 residues. CDR3 residues: CSVGREEGNEQFF. Written as DNA, the CDR3 is TGCAGCGTTGGACGGGAGGAGGGCAATGAGCAGTTCTTC.

V and J are TRBV4-1 and TRBJ1-5; the D gene is possibly TRBD1 (5 bases). Trimming removed 1 base from V and 6 bases from J, with 19 bases in between. The CDR3 has 17 amino acids. Germline V gene sequence: CDR1 MGHRA, CDR2 YSYEKL. DNA of the CDR3: TGCGCCAGCAGCCAAGGGGCTCGGGGGAGGTTAGGTCAGCCCCAGCATTTT. Protein sequence: CASSQGARGRLGQPQHF.

This chain joins TRBV7-9 and TRBJ1-6, with 9 bases aligning to TRBD1. J gave up 9 bases and V 5 bases, and 8 bases lay outside the gene matches. This CDR3 has 15 residues. Germline CDR1 SEHNR, CDR2 FQNEAQ (reference sequence). Written as DNA, the CDR3 is TGTGCCAGCAGCCACCGGGGACAGGGCCCTTCACCCCTCCACTTT. This gives the protein CASSHRGQGPSPLHF.

This chain connects TRBV10-3 to TRBJ1-5; 7 bases line up with TRBD1. Germline V CDR1 and CDR2: ENHRY, SYGVKD. The CDR3 has 16 amino acids. Trimming removed 1 base from V and 0 bases from J; junction bases left unmatched: 3. This CDR3 reads CAISEYGTDSNQPQHF. For the CDR3, the DNA is TGTGCCATCAGTGAGTATGGGACAGATAGCAATCAGCCCCAGCATTTT.

The CDR3: CASSEKVAGSDQPQHF. DNA of the CDR3: TGTGCCAGCAGTGAAAAGGTAGCGGGGTCAGATCAGCCCCAGCATTTT. This chain joins TRBV6-1 and TRBJ1-5; no clear D gene. V dropped 2 bases and J dropped 5 bases, with 16 bases sitting between them. The germline V gene encodes CDR1 MNHNS and CDR2 SASEGT. The CDR3 is 16 amino acids.

The count of this clone is one. The rearrangement links TRBV6-5 to TRBJ2-3, with TRBD2 identical over 7 bases. The CDR3 covers 16 residues. The junction had 6 bases not matched to a gene; V was cut back by 1 base and J by 2 bases. CDR1 and CDR2 from the germline V gene are MNHEY and SVGAGI. The CDR3 DNA is TGTGCCAGCAGTTACTTGGCTAGCGGCGACACAGATACGCAGTATTTT. This gives the protein CASSYLASGDTDTQYF.

The chain couples TRBV23-1 to TRBJ1-4, with 7 bases aligning to TRBD1. Being an ORF, TRBV23-1 has a function that is uncertain. The CDR3 has 16 amino acids. V shed 4 bases and J 6 bases; nucleotides not matched to a gene: 11. The CDR3 reads CASSPLRQGWDEKLFF. The CDR3 DNA is TGCGCCAGCAGTCCACTGCGACAGGGATGGGATGAAAAACTGTTTTTT.

This clone was counted a few times. J is TRBJ2-1 and V is TRBV7-6, with 8 bases fitting TRBD2. V shed 2 bases and J 6 bases; nucleotides not matched to a gene: 9. The CDR3 runs 16 residues. In germline, CDR1 is SGHVS, CDR2 FNYEAQ. CDR3: CASSLSSGNWFNEQFF. CDR3 bases: TGTGCCAGCAGCTTAAGTAGCGGGAATTGGTTCAATGAGCAGTTCTTC.

This clone has just a few counts. The rearrangement uses TRBV9 and TRBJ2-2; unclear D gene. Germline V gene sequence: CDR1 SGDLS, CDR2 YYNGEE. This CDR3 spans 13 amino acids. V shed 0 bases and J shed 8 bases, with 8 bases lying between them. CDR3 nucleotide sequence: TGTGCCAGCAGCGTAGGGAGTACGGGGGAGCTGTTTTTT. It encodes CASSVGSTGELFF. The full variable domain, completed using reference TRBV9 and TRBJ2-2, is DSGVTQTPKHLITATGQRVTLRCSPRSGDLSVYWYQQSLDQGLQFLIQYYNGEERAKGNILERFSAQQFPDLHSELNLSSLELGDSALYFCASSVGSTGELFFGEGSRLTVL.

The chain joins TRBV7-9 to TRBJ2-5, with 7 bases aligning to TRBD2. Germline-derived CDR1 and CDR2 are SEHNR and FQNEAQ (reference sequence). The trim removed 5 bases at V and 4 bases at J, leaving 7 bases unmatched. The CDR3 runs 14 residues. The CDR3 region is CASSQWGGGETQYF. For the CDR3, the DNA is TGTGCCAGCAGCCAATGGGGGGGTGGAGAGACCCAGTACTTC.

This clone was observed a handful of times. This CDR3 is also generated by other DNA sequences in the sample. V and J are TRBV6-1 and TRBJ2-5; 12 bases are shared with TRBD2. This CDR3 is 15 amino acids long. The junction had 0 bases not matched to a gene; V was cut back by 2 bases and J by 2 bases. Germline-derived CDR1 and CDR2 are MNHNS and SASEGT. The CDR3 DNA sequence: TGTGCCAGCAGTGAACTAGCGGGAGGGCAAGAGACCCAGTACTTC. This encodes CASSELAGGQETQYF.

The chain links TRBV29-1 to TRBJ1-5; no reliable D call. Trimming took 1 base from V and 6 from J, leaving 10 bases between them. The CDR3 length is 13 residues. Per germline, CDR1 SQVTM and CDR2 ANQGSEA. The CDR3 region has the DNA TGCAGCGTTGAAGTAACCCCGGGTCAGCCCCAGCATTTT. Its translation is CSVEVTPGQPQHF.

The chain combines TRBV7-8 with TRBJ1-6, with TRBD1 matching over 9 bases. CDR3 length: 15 residues. Germline V gene sequence: CDR1 SGHVS, CDR2 FQNEAQ. V shed 5 bases and J 7 bases; nucleotides not matched to a gene: 6. The CDR3 reads CASSSTGGANSPLHF. CDR3 in DNA: TGTGCCAGCAGCAGCACAGGGGGCGCGAATTCACCCCTCCACTTT.

In this sample, this clone turned up a few times. The rearrangement links TRBV6-5 to TRBJ1-1, with 8 bases that match TRBD1. The germline V gene has CDR1 MNHEY and CDR2 SVGAGI. CDR3 length: 14 amino acids. Trimming cost V 7 bases and J 6 bases; bases outside gene matches: 10. DNA of the CDR3: TGTGCCAGCACCCTACAGGGGGGAGTCTCTGAAGCTTTCTTT. The encoded protein is CASTLQGGVSEAFF.

This clone was seen a few times. This sequence joins TRBV4-1 and TRBJ2-2; D is unresolved. V dropped 4 bases and J dropped 4 bases, with 7 bases sitting between them. The CDR3 covers 13 residues. Germline CDR1 is MGHRA and CDR2 is YSYEKL. CDR3 in amino acids: CASSPTPTGELFF. CDR3 DNA: TGCGCCAGCAGCCCTACCCCCACCGGGGAGCTGTTTTTT.

J is TRBJ2-7 and V is TRBV27, with 9 positions matching TRBD1. This CDR3 has 16 residues. CDR1 and CDR2 (germline): MNHEY, SMNVEV (reference sequence). V trimming: 5 bases; J trimming: 1 base; junction bases outside the gene matches: 9. The CDR3 protein is CASSRYTGGASYEQYF. The CDR3 DNA reads as TGTGCCAGCAGTAGATACACAGGGGGCGCTTCCTACGAGCAGTACTTC.

V is TRBV4-1 and J is TRBJ2-3; 10 bases fit TRBD2. CDR1 MGHRA and CDR2 YSYEKL come from the germline V gene. The trim removed 8 bases at V and 5 bases at J, leaving 13 bases unmatched. The CDR3 loop spans 16 amino acids. The CDR3 here is CASGEIAGGRGDTQYF. Written as DNA, the CDR3 is TGCGCCAGCGGTGAAATAGCGGGAGGTCGGGGAGATACGCAGTATTTT.

The chain is built from TRBV5-4 and TRBJ2-2; possibly TRBD1 for D (5 bases). Trimming removed 0 bases at V and 1 base at J, with 7 bases between. The CDR3 length is 15 residues. Germline V CDR1 and CDR2: SGHNT, YYREEE (reference sequence). CDR3 residues: CASSLGDRNTGELFF. CDR3 nucleotides: TGTGCCAGCAGCTTGGGCGACAGGAACACCGGGGAGCTGTTTTTT.

The chain recombines TRBV5-1 with TRBJ2-1, with 8 bases identical to TRBD2. The germline CDR1 and CDR2 sequences are SGHRS and YFSETQ. The CDR3 has 15 amino acids. Trimming removed 2 bases from V and 8 bases from J; junction bases left unmatched: 9. Here the CDR3 reads CASSFRTSTEDEQFF. The CDR3 DNA reads as TGCGCCAGCAGCTTCCGGACTAGCACTGAGGATGAGCAGTTCTTC.